The present T cell receptor beta chain was sequenced within a study of blood T cell repertoires in COVID-19. TCRdb keeps only in-frame clones here, not all; method: immunoSEQ multiplex PCR. The table includes 430,000 or so clones, roughly 84% detected once. This CDR3 contains 16 residues. Germline CDR1 reads SQVTM; CDR2 reads ANQGSEA. Trimming removed 4 bases from V and 7 bases from J, with 23 bases in between. Source material: PBMCs or T cells enriched from blood (not recorded which). This chain uses TRBV29-1 with TRBJ1-5; TRBD1 is a possible D gene (5 bases). The sequence came from a woman aged 18-35 years who had been exposed to COVID-19. CDR3 DNA sequence: TGCAGCGTTGGGGCTGGTTGGGACTTGAGGTGGCAGCCCCAGCATTTT. This codes for CSVGAGWDLRWQPQHF.